This section outlines one T cell receptor beta chain sequence together with its context. The specificity of this receptor is unknown. There are no base qualities to consult, and no much larger clone falls within one base. The germline V gene encodes CDR1 MGHRA and CDR2 YSYEKL. The CDR3 sequence holds 14 residues, the cysteine and phenylalanine included. Kept here is only the CDR3 DNA, which spans 42 bases and is read in frame from base 1. The junction carries 9 bases between V and J, which are trimmed by 0 bases and 9 bases respectively. This sample is drawn from a study of shared clonotypes between healthy human individuals (dated by TCRdb to 2018 to 2021). With respect to the entire study: The cohort included a few men and a couple of women between 18 and 49 years of age. Between about 0.94 and 8.9 billion PBMCs per donor were obtained by leukapheresis. Blood TCR repertoires of 5 or 6 healthy adults were deeply sequenced to estimate repertoire size and the extent of clonotype sharing between individuals. For each donor, three plates each were used for CD4 naive and CD4 memory, two plates were used for CD8 naive, and one plate was used for CD8 memory. To increase sequencing depth and limit assay-specific biases, TCR repertoire library preparation and sequencing were carried out by different laboratories using diverse techniques.

TCR CDR3 regions were amplified from genomic DNA by multiplex PCR using the deep immunoSEQ assay. Extracted genomic DNA from each cell subset was spread evenly across all wells of several immunoSEQ 96-well plates, with each plate serving as a replicate. Each replicate PCR for sorted subsets received around 200 ng genomic DNA, equal to around 32,000 T cell genomes. The purified libraries were quantified using a Qubit 3.0 fluorometer, sized with a Bioanalyzer 2100, and then quantified again using the KAPA Library Quantification kit. A separate single-read 150-cycle Illumina NextSeq 550 flow cell was used to sequence each immunoSEQ 96-well plate. The authors' pipeline ran thus. The immunoSEQ output contained only junctional sequences without quality scores, so filtering could not match that applied to full-length reads. Sequences were annotated with PyIR, a Python wrapper for IgBLAST v1.9, and V/J genes and CDR3 were assigned using IMGT germline references. Reads were removed for weak V/J assignments (E-value above 1e-6), missing CDR3, stop codons, out-of-frame junctions, or ambiguous translated residues. V3J clonotypes were defined as sequences sharing an identical inferred V gene, J gene, and CDR3 amino acid sequence. To compute the percentage overlap between repertoires, the number of shared unique clonotypes was divided by the size of the smaller repertoire. Three approaches were used to assess repertoire richness: RTK rarefaction, the Chao1 estimator, and Recon v2.1 estimates of unobserved clonotypes. Generation probabilities for all TCRbeta clonotypes obtained by the gDNA method from a handful of donors were computed using OLGA. TCRdb holds this immuneACCESS table with in-frame rearrangements only. Some clones are missing; in checked studies, unresolved V genes explain under half, and the rest has no known cause. That table supplies the V and J calls and clone size; D and trimming were determined from the DNA. The sample table records around 2.3 million clones; approximately 94% of these occur just once. Around 0.13% of the sample is in the top ten clones.

Summary of the overall study and its limitations: Approximately 5% of naive CD4, 3.5% of naive CD8, 2.3% of memory CD4, and 0.35% to 0.4% of memory CD8 clonotypes were shared across several donors. Rarefaction of sorted-subset datasets indicated incomplete sequencing despite the large sequencing depth. Pairwise subsampling led to the expectation that sequencing depth would affect the degree of clonotype sharing among donors. Because the study included a small number of donors, the genetic and exposure-history diversity represented was limited. Higher generation probabilities were observed for clonotypes shared by all four sorted-subset donors than for non-shared clonotypes. Estimated clonotype richness was generally larger for naive than for memory subsets. Sampling was restricted to blood, and TCR repertoires in tissue are likely to differ from TCR repertoires in blood.

Healthy HIV-negative adults with no recently reported acute infections or vaccinations were included as donors. Every donor was a Caucasian adult residing in Nashville, Tennessee, USA. Magnetic negative selection was used to enrich CD4+ T cells, after which naive cells were positively selected on CD45RA and the negative fraction became the memory subset. Blood was collected by leukapheresis, and PBMCs were isolated by Ficoll-Histopaque density gradient centrifugation and then cryopreserved in liquid nitrogen vapor phase. Purity and quantity of every magnetically sorted T cell population were checked by analytical flow cytometry. From each sorted fraction, genomic DNA was isolated and quantified by UV absorbance on a Nanodrop 2000c.

The specimen sequenced was naive CD4+ T cells sorted from blood. The sample's cell subset or site label, in plain terms: CD45RA+ positively selected. This clonotype was sampled from a man aged 18 to 35 in good health. The chain employs TRBV4-1 and TRBJ1-6; too little of a D gene remains to name it. The DNA reads TGCGCCAGCAGCCAAGAGGCGAAGGGTTCACCCCTCCACTTT. This yields the protein CASSQEAKGSPLHF.